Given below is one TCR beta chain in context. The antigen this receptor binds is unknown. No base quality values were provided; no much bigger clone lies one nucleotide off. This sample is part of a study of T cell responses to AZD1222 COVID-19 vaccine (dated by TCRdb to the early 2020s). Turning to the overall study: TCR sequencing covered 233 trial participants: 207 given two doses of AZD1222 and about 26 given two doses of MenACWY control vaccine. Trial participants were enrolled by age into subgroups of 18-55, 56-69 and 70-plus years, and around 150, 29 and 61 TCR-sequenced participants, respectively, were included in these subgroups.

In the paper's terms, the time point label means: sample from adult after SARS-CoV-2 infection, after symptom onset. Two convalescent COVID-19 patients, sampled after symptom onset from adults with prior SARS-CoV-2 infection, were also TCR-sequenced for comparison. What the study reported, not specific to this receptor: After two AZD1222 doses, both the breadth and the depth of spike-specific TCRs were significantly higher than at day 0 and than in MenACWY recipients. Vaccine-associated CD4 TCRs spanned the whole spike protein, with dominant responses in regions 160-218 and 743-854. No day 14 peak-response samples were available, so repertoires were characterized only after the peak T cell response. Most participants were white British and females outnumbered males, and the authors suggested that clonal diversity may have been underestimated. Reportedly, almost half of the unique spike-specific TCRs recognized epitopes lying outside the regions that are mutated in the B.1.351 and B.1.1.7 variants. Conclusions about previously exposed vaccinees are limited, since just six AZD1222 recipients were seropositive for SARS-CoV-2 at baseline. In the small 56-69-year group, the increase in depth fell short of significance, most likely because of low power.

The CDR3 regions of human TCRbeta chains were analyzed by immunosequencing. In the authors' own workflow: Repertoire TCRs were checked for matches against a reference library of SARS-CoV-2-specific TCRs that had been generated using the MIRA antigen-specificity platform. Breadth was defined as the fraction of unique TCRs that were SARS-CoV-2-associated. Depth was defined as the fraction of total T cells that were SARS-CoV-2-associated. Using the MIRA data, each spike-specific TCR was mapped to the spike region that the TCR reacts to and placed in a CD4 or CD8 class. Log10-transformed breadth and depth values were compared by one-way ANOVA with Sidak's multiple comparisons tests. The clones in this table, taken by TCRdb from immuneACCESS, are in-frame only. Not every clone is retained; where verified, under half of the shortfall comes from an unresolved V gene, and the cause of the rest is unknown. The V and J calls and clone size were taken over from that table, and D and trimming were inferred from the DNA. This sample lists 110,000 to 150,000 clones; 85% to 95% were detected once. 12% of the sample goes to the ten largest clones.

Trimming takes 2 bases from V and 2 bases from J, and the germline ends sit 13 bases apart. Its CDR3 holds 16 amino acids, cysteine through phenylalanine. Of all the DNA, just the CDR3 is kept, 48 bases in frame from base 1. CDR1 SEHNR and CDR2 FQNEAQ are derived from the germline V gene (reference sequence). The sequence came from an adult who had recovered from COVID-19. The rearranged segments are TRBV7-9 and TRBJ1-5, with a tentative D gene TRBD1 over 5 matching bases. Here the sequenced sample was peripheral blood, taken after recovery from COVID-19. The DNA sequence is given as TGTGCCAGCAGCTTAAGCAGGGATCGGCGCAATCAGCCCCAGCATTTT. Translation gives CASSLSRDRRNQPQHF.